Presented here are 27 T cell receptor beta chains from one specimen sequenced in a study of blood T cell repertoires in COVID-19. The data were produced by immunoSEQ multiplex PCR, yet TCRdb's version contains in-frame clones alone and is incomplete. This table holds around 150,000 clones, 65% to 90% found once. Material: peripheral blood. The receptors stem from a man between 65 and 85 years old with acute or convalescent COVID-19.

The chain has TRBV5-1 and TRBJ2-5, with TRBD2 as a possible D gene (5 bases). V dropped 2 bases and J dropped 5 bases, with 10 bases sitting between them. Looked up from germline, CDR1 is SGHRS and CDR2 is YFSETQ. The CDR3 covers 13 residues. The CDR3 bases are TGCGCCAGCAGCTTCGGGGTCGGGGAGACCCAGTACTTC. This codes for CASSFGVGETQYF.

CDR3 nucleotides: TGTGCCAGCAGTTACCCGACTCCCGGCTCTGGAAACACCATATATTTT. Residues: CASSYPTPGSGNTIYF. The chain uses TRBV6-6 and TRBJ1-3; D ambiguous. With 2 bases removed from V and 0 bases from J, the gap between germline ends came to 11 bases. Germline V lookup: CDR1 MNHNY, CDR2 SVGAGI (reference sequence). CDR3 length: 16 amino acids.

V and J are TRBV6-2 or TRBV6-3 and TRBJ2-7; 14 positions agree with TRBD2. CDR3 length: 16 residues. J gave up 2 bases and V 5 bases, and 5 bases lay outside the gene matches. Germline lookup yields CDR1 MNHEY and CDR2 SVGEGT. CDR3 amino acids: CASSHPGLAGAYEQYF. Here the CDR3 DNA reads TGTGCCAGCAGTCACCCGGGACTAGCGGGAGCCTACGAGCAGTACTTC.

The gene calls are TRBV6-2 or TRBV6-3 and TRBJ2-7; 11 bases map to TRBD1. This CDR3 spans 14 amino acids. CDR1 and CDR2 from the germline V gene are MNHEY and SVGEGT. Trimming took 5 bases from V and 7 from J; bases not matched to a gene: 7. CDR3 DNA sequence: TGTGCCAGCAGTAACGGACAGGGGGCGGGAGAGCAGTACTTC. This sequence encodes CASSNGQGAGEQYF.

The chain links TRBV11-3 to TRBJ2-1, with TRBD2 as a possible D gene (6 bases). Trimming pared 1 base from V and 5 bases from J, leaving 12 bases between. CDR1 is SGHNT and CDR2 is YENEEA in the germline V gene. The CDR3 is made up of 15 amino acids. CDR3 sequence (DNA): TGTGCCAGCAGCTTAGGACCCGGGAGACACAATGAGCAGTTCTTC. As protein: CASSLGPGRHNEQFF. Together with reference TRBV11-3 and TRBJ2-1, the CDR3 gives the full variable domain: EAGVVQSPRYKIIEKKQPVAFWCNPISGHNTLYWYLQNLGQGPELLIRYENEEAVDDSQLPKDRFSAERLKGVDSTLKIQPAELGDSAVYLCASSLGPGRHNEQFFGPGTRLTVL.

The CDR3 sequence: CASSETGRTEAFF. The CDR3 DNA follows: TGTGCCAGCAGCGAGACAGGGCGTACTGAAGCTTTCTTT. V usage is TRBV11-3 and J usage is TRBJ1-1, with 7 bases aligning to TRBD1. Germline lookup yields CDR1 SGHNT and CDR2 YENEEA. This CDR3 region has 13 residues. With V trimmed by 5 bases and J by 5 bases, 5 bases remained unmatched.

V usage is TRBV9 and J usage is TRBJ2-3; 7 bases are shared with TRBD2. This CDR3 spans 15 amino acids. Per germline, CDR1 SGDLS and CDR2 YYNGEE. J was trimmed by 0 bases and V by 0 bases; bases with no gene match: 1. The CDR3 spells CASSVASGSTDTQYF. As DNA, the CDR3 is TGTGCCAGCAGCGTAGCTAGCGGAAGCACAGATACGCAGTATTTT. Full variable domain (missing parts from reference TRBV9 and TRBJ2-3): DSGVTQTPKHLITATGQRVTLRCSPRSGDLSVYWYQQSLDQGLQFLIQYYNGEERAKGNILERFSAQQFPDLHSELNLSSLELGDSALYFCASSVASGSTDTQYFGPGTRLTVL.

The V gene is TRBV7-9, the J gene TRBJ1-4; D ambiguous. Between the trimmed V and J ends, which lost 3 bases and 8 bases, there was a span of 16 bases. Germline V gene data show CDR1 as SEHNR and CDR2 as FQNEAQ (reference sequence). The CDR3 runs 15 residues. This chain's CDR3 is CASSLNEGPREKLFF. CDR3 coding DNA: TGTGCCAGCAGCTTGAATGAGGGTCCTAGAGAAAAACTGTTTTTT.

For the CDR3, the DNA is TGTGCCAGCAGCATCCGACTAGCGGGATACAATGAGCAGTTCTTC. This codes for CASSIRLAGYNEQFF. J is TRBJ2-1 and V is TRBV9, with TRBD2 identical over 11 bases. Germline CDR1 reads SGDLS; CDR2 reads YYNGEE. The CDR3 length is 15 residues. The V segment lost 4 bases and the J segment 4 bases; nucleotides outside the gene matches: 4.

The chain links TRBV6-5 to TRBJ1-1; D gene uncertain. Per the germline V gene, CDR1 is MNHEY and CDR2 is SVGAGI. V was shortened by 11 bases and J by 0 bases, with 16 bases between the two germline ends. The CDR3 length is 14 residues. This CDR3 reads CAAKVQDMNTEAFF. DNA of the CDR3: TGTGCCGCCAAAGTTCAGGATATGAACACTGAAGCTTTCTTT.

This clone was seen just once. The chain combines TRBV30 with TRBJ1-1; 7 bases are shared with TRBD1. CDR1 is GTSNPN and CDR2 is SVGIG in the germline V gene (reference sequence). The V segment lost 2 bases and the J segment 4 bases; nucleotides outside the gene matches: 7. CDR3 length: 14 residues. The CDR3 coding sequence is TGTGCCTGGAGTCCTAGGGGGCTGGCCACTGAAGCTTTCTTT. Amino acid sequence: CAWSPRGLATEAFF.

The genes are TRBV25-1 and TRBJ2-7; TRBD2 matches at 7 bases. Germline V gene lookup returns CDR1 MGHDK and CDR2 SYGVNS. J gave up 2 bases and V 1 base, and 8 bases lay outside the gene matches. The CDR3 spans 16 residues. The CDR3 DNA is TGTGCCAGCAGTGAATGGGAGGGTCCGGTGGCCTACGAGCAGTACTTC. The encoded protein is CASSEWEGPVAYEQYF.

The chain combines TRBV11-3 with TRBJ1-1; 7 bases agree with TRBD1. The CDR3 is 14 amino acids. With V trimmed by 5 bases and J by 4 bases, 7 bases remained unmatched. Germline V gene sequence: CDR1 SGHNT, CDR2 YENEEA. For the CDR3, the DNA is TGTGCCAGCAGCGGGACAGCCGGGGGCACTGAAGCTTTCTTT. Translated: CASSGTAGGTEAFF.

This clone was seen only a few times. The chain joins TRBV7-6 to TRBJ2-1, with D possibly TRBD2 on 5 matching bases. The CDR3 length is 12 residues. Germline-derived CDR1 and CDR2 are SGHVS and FNYEAQ. Trimming stripped 4 bases from V and 7 bases from J, with 8 bases between. CDR3 sequence: CASSSLANEQFF. CDR3 bases: TGTGCCAGCAGCTCCCTAGCTAATGAGCAGTTCTTC. Combining the CDR3 with reference TRBV7-6 and TRBJ2-1 gives the whole variable domain GAGVSQSPRYKVTKRGQDVALRCDPISGHVSLYWYRQALGQGPEFLTYFNYEAQQDKSGLPNDRFSAERPEGSISTLTIQRTEQRDSAMYRCASSSLANEQFFGPGTRLTVL.

This clone has a single count. The J gene is TRBJ2-2, the V gene TRBV11-3; TRBD2 agrees at 7 bases. V shed 5 bases and J 1 base; nucleotides not matched to a gene: 7. The CDR3 has 16 residues. The germline gives CDR1 SGHNT, CDR2 YENEEA. The CDR3 region has the DNA TGTGCCAGCAGCCGTGATCCGGGAGGGAACACCGGGGAGCTGTTTTTT. Its translation is CASSRDPGGNTGELFF. The whole variable domain, remainder taken from reference TRBV11-3 and TRBJ2-2, is EAGVVQSPRYKIIEKKQPVAFWCNPISGHNTLYWYLQNLGQGPELLIRYENEEAVDDSQLPKDRFSAERLKGVDSTLKIQPAELGDSAVYLCASSRDPGGNTGELFFGEGSRLTVL.

The genes are TRBV5-6 and TRBJ1-6; 7 nucleotides agree with TRBD1. The CDR3 spans 15 residues. V dropped 4 bases and J dropped 3; count of bases not matched to a gene: 4. Germline lookup yields CDR1 SGHDT and CDR2 YYEEEE. The CDR3: CASSLRTGYNSPLHF. Here the CDR3 DNA reads TGTGCCAGCAGCCTCAGGACAGGCTATAATTCACCCCTCCACTTT.

V gene TRBV7-9 combines with J gene TRBJ2-1; 8 bases map to TRBD2. Trimming cost V 5 bases and J 10 bases; bases outside gene matches: 7. CDR3 length: 13 amino acids. Germline loops: CDR1 SEHNR, CDR2 FQNEAQ (reference sequence). CDR3 residues: CASSRTSGGEQFF. The CDR3 DNA follows: TGTGCCAGCAGCCGTACTAGCGGAGGGGAGCAGTTCTTC.

The rearrangement joins TRBV7-8 to TRBJ2-2; tentative D call: TRBD2 (6 bases). Trimming took off 1 base at V and 1 base at J, with 10 bases between the two ends. Germline CDR1 reads SGHVS; CDR2 reads FQNEAQ. The CDR3 totals 16 residues. The CDR3 loop reads CASSLVRRGNTGELFF. The CDR3 region has the DNA TGTGCCAGCAGCTTAGTAAGGCGGGGGAACACCGGGGAGCTGTTTTTT.

The CDR3 reads CASSSDRGDSPLHF. Written as DNA, the CDR3 is TGTGCCAGCAGCTCGGACAGGGGTGATTCACCCCTCCACTTT. The chain carries TRBV7-6 and TRBJ1-6; 9 bases agree with TRBD1. Germline-derived CDR1 and CDR2 are SGHVS and FNYEAQ. This CDR3 has 14 residues. The ends lost 4 bases at V and 8 bases at J; junction bases unmatched: 3.

The chain has TRBV6-2 or TRBV6-3 and TRBJ2-3; 10 bases match TRBD2. The CDR3 is 16 amino acids. The germline V gene has CDR1 MNHEY and CDR2 SVGEGT. With 0 bases clipped from V and 4 bases from J, the junction kept 4 bases outside the gene matches. The CDR3 DNA sequence: TGTGCCAGCAGTTACTCCGGGACTAGCGACCCAGATACGCAGTATTTT. Protein: CASSYSGTSDPDTQYF.

There are a few counts of this clone. This chain connects TRBV4-2 to TRBJ1-2, with 11 bases lining up with TRBD1. Germline V CDR1 and CDR2: LGHNA, YNFKEQ. Losses at the gene ends were 8 bases for V and 4 bases for J; bases not matched to a gene: 3. The CDR3 runs 13 residues. The DNA of the CDR3 is TGTGCCAGCTCGGACAGGGGGCTCTATGGCTACACCTTC. It yields the protein CASSDRGLYGYTF.

The CDR3 region is CSASRGDRSSYNEQFF. The CDR3 DNA reads TGCAGTGCTAGTCGGGGGGACAGGAGCTCCTACAATGAGCAGTTCTTC. The V and J genes are TRBV20-1 and TRBJ2-1; D is possibly TRBD1 (8 bases). CDR3 length: 16 amino acids. Per germline, CDR1 DFQATT and CDR2 SNEGSKA (reference sequence). Trimming left V 3 bases short and J 0 bases short, with 15 bases between.

This chain links TRBV28 with TRBJ2-2; 10 nucleotides match TRBD2. Germline values: CDR1 MDHEN, CDR2 SYDVKM. The CDR3 is 20 amino acids. Trimming cost V 4 bases and J 1 base; bases outside gene matches: 15. The DNA for the CDR3 is TGTGCCAGCAGTTCCCCTTCCGTGGCTAGCGGGAGAGAGAACACCGGGGAGCTGTTTTTT. This gives the protein CASSSPSVASGRENTGELFF.

The genes are TRBV5-6 and TRBJ1-2; 10 bases match TRBD1. Germline values: CDR1 SGHDT, CDR2 YYEEEE. Losses at the gene ends were 2 bases for V and 1 base for J; bases not matched to a gene: 5. The CDR3 loop spans 16 amino acids. CDR3 DNA sequence: TGTGCCAGCAGCTTCCTTGGGACAGGGGTTAACTATGGCTACACCTTC. It is translated as CASSFLGTGVNYGYTF.

The V call is TRBV18, the J call TRBJ1-1; 9 bases are a match to TRBD1. Trimming cost V 4 bases and J 12 bases; bases outside gene matches: 6. The CDR3 length is 12 residues. Per germline, CDR1 KGHSH and CDR2 LQKENI. The CDR3 DNA sequence: TGTGCCAGCTCACTTAGGGACAGGGAACCTTTCTTT. Translated: CASSLRDREPFF.

The count of this clone is one. J is TRBJ2-1 and V is TRBV2; 8 nucleotides agree with TRBD1. This CDR3 spans 14 amino acids. CDR1 is SNHLY and CDR2 is FYNNEI in the germline V gene. The V segment lost 8 bases and the J segment 0 bases; nucleotides outside the gene matches: 3. CDR3 sequence: CASWGQVSYNEQFF. CDR3 nucleotides: TGTGCCAGCTGGGGACAGGTCTCCTACAATGAGCAGTTCTTC. The whole variable domain, remainder taken from reference TRBV2 and TRBJ2-1, is EPEVTQTPSHQVTQMGQEVILRCVPISNHLYFYWYRQILGQKVEFLVSFYNNEISEKSEIFDDQFSVERPDGSNFTLKIRSTKLEDSAMYFCASWGQVSYNEQFFGPGTRLTVL.

The chain combines TRBV29-1 with TRBJ2-7, with 7 bases matching TRBD1. The V segment lost 2 bases and the J segment 7 bases; nucleotides outside the gene matches: 8. Germline CDR1 and CDR2: SQVTM and ANQGSEA. This CDR3 comprises 13 residues. The CDR3 here is CSVENTGAREQYF. Written as DNA, the CDR3 is TGCAGCGTTGAAAACACAGGGGCTCGGGAGCAGTACTTC.